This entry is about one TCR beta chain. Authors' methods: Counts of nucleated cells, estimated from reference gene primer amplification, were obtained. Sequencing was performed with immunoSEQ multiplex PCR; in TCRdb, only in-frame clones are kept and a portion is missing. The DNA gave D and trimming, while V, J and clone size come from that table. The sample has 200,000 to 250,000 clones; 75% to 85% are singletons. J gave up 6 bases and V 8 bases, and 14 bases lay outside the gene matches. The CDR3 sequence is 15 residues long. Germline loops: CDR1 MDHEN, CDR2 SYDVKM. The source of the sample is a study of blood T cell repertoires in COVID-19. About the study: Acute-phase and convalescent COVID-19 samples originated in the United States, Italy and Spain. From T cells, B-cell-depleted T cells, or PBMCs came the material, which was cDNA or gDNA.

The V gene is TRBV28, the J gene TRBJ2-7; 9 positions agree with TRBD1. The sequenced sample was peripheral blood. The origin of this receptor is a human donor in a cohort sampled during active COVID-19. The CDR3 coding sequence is TGTGCCAGCCTAACGTCGGGACAGGGTAGTGGCGAGCAGTACTTC. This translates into CASLTSGQGSGEQYF.